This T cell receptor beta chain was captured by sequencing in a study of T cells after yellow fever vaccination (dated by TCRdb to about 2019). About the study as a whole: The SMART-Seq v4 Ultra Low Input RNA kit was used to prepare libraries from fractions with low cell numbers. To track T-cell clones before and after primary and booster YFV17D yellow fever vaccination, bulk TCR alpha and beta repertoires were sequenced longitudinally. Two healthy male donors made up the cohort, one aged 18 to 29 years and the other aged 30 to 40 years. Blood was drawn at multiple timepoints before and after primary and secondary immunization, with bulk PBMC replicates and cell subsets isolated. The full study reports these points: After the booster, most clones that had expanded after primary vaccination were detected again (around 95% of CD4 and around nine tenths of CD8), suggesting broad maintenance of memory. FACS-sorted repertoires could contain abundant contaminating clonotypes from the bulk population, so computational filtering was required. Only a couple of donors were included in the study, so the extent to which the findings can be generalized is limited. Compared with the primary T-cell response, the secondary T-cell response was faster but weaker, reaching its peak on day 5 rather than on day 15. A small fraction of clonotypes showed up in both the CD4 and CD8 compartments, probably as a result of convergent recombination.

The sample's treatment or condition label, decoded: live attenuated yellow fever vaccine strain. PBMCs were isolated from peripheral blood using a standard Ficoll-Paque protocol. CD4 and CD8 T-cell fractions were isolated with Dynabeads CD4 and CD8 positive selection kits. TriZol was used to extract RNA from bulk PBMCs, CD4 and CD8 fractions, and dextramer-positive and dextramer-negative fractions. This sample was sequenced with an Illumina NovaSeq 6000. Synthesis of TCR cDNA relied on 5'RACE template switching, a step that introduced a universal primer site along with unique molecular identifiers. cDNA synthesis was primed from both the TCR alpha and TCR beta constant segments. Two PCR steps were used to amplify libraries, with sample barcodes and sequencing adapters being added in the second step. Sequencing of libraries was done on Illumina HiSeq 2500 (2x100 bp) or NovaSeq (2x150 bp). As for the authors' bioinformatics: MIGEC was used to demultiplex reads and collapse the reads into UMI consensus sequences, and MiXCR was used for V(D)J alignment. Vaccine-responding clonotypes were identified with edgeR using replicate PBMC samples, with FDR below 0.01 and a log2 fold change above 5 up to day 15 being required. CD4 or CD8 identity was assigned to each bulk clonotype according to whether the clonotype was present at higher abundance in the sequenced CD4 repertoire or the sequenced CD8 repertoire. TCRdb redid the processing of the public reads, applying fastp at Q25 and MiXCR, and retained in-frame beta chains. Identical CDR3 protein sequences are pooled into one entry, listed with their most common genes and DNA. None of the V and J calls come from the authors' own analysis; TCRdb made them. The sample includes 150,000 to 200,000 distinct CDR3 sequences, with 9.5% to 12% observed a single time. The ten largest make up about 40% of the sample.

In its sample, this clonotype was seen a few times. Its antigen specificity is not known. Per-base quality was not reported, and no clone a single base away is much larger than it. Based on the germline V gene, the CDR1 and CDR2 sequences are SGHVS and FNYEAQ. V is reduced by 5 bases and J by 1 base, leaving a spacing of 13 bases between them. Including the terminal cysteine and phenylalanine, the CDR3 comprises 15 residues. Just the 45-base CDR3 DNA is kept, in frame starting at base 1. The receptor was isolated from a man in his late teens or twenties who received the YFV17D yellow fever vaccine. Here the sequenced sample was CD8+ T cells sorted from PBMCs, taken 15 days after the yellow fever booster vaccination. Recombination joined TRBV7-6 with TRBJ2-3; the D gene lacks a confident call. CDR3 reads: CASSLPPERTDTQYF. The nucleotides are TGTGCCAGCAGCCTTCCCCCGGAGCGCACAGATACGCAGTATTTT.